This T cell receptor (beta chain) was recorded in a study of shared clonotypes between healthy human individuals. The study, taken as a whole, reports: Even with large depth, rarefaction showed that sorted-subset sequencing was incomplete. The sampled material consisted only of blood, and tissue repertoires are likely to differ.

The genomic DNA of each subset was split evenly across several immunoSEQ plates. Assay: immunoSEQ multiplex PCR; the TCRdb copy retains only in-frame clones and omits some. The sample has more than 500,000 clones; approximately 95% are singletons. On this clone: The antigen remains undetermined.

Sequenced sample: naive CD4+ T cells sorted from blood. Subset given: CD45RA+ positively selected. The sequence came from a woman aged 25 to 45 in good health.

As DNA, the CDR3 is TGTGCCAGTCTAAGGACCGTCGATCAGCCCCAGCATTTT. Translated, it gives CASLRTVDQPQHF. The chain is built from TRBV2 and TRBJ1-5; D gene unclear. Trimming shortened V by 9 bases and J by 5 bases, and 14 bases separated the two germline ends. The germline gives CDR1 SNHLY, CDR2 FYNNEI. This CDR3 comprises 13 residues.